Listed below are T cell receptor beta chains from one sample, sequenced in a study of T cells in Graves' hyperthyroidism and ophthalmopathy. Using its own MiXCR run on the multiplex PCR reads, TCRdb lists one record per CDR3 protein. The repertoire holds about 59,000 distinct CDR3 sequences, with approximately 50% as singletons. The material sequenced was blood. The receptor set was obtained from a woman between 55 and 75 years old with Graves' ophthalmopathy. CDR3s include the opening cysteine and the closing phenylalanine or tryptophan. The order of the fields is V gene, clone size, D gene, J gene, CDR3 protein, CDR3 DNA. The D gene is left open where the match is weak. Some rows mark clone size as missing; the rest say once, few, many or name a class of expanded clone.

V gene: TRBV7-6
clone size: many
D gene: TRBD2
J gene: TRBJ2-1
CDR3 protein: CASSSGLAGPYNEQFF
CDR3 DNA: TGTGCCAGCAGCTCCGGACTAGCGGGACCATACAATGAGCAGTTCTTC

V gene: TRBV7-6
clone size: NA
D gene: TRBD1
J gene: TRBJ2-7
CDR3 protein: CASTLGGQGYEQYF
CDR3 DNA: TGTGCCAGCACCCTGGGGGGACAGGGCTACGAGCAGTACTTC

V gene: TRBV15
clone size: many
D gene: TRBD1
J gene: TRBJ1-1
CDR3 protein: CAARGQGAYTEAFF
CDR3 DNA: TGTGCCGCCCGGGGACAGGGGGCCTACACTGAAGCTTTCTTT

V gene: TRBV9
clone size: once
D gene: NA
J gene: TRBJ2-1
CDR3 protein: CANSVGSQRSSCNEQFF
CDR3 DNA: TGTGCCAACAGCGTAGGTTCGCAAAGAAGCTCCTGCAATGAGCAGTTCTTC

V gene: TRBV19
clone size: once
D gene: TRBD2
J gene: TRBJ2-1
CDR3 protein: CASSRLAGGNNEQFF
CDR3 DNA: TGTGCCAGTAGTCGGCTAGCGGGAGGTAACAATGAGCAGTTCTTC

V gene: TRBV2
clone size: NA
D gene: TRBD1
J gene: TRBJ1-2
CDR3 protein: CASSAWTGAGYTF
CDR3 DNA: TGTGCCAGCAGTGCCTGGACAGGGGCTGGCTACACCTTC

V gene: TRBV4-2
clone size: NA
D gene: NA
J gene: TRBJ1-4
CDR3 protein: CASSPGQGEKEKLFF
CDR3 DNA: TGTGCCAGCAGCCCTGGGCAGGGAGAGAAGGAAAAACTGTTTTTT

V gene: TRBV20-1
clone size: NA
D gene: NA
J gene: TRBJ2-7
CDR3 protein: CGATLGGQYF
CDR3 DNA: TGCGGCGCCACCCTAGGGGGGCAGTACTTC

V gene: TRBV20-1
clone size: few
D gene: NA
J gene: TRBJ2-2
CDR3 protein: CSATRTGELFF
CDR3 DNA: TGCAGTGCTACCCGAACCGGGGAGCTGTTTTTT

V gene: TRBV20-1
clone size: NA
D gene: NA
J gene: TRBJ1-5
CDR3 protein: CSAGGLAGETQHF
CDR3 DNA: TGCAGTGCTGGGGGACTAGCGGGAGAGACCCAGCATTTT

V gene: TRBV9
clone size: NA
D gene: NA
J gene: TRBJ2-5
CDR3 protein: CASSTTGGTLETQYF
CDR3 DNA: TGTGCCAGCAGCACAACAGGTGGGACGTTAGAGACCCAGTACTTC

V gene: TRBV5-1
clone size: NA
D gene: NA
J gene: TRBJ1-1
CDR3 protein: CASSSAIMNTEAFF
CDR3 DNA: TGCGCCAGCAGCTCGGCCATTATGAACACTGAAGCTTTCTTT

V gene: TRBV13
clone size: many
D gene: NA
J gene: TRBJ2-1
CDR3 protein: CASRLTGGPHNEQFF
CDR3 DNA: TGTGCCAGCAGGTTAACGGGGGGCCCCCACAATGAGCAGTTCTTC